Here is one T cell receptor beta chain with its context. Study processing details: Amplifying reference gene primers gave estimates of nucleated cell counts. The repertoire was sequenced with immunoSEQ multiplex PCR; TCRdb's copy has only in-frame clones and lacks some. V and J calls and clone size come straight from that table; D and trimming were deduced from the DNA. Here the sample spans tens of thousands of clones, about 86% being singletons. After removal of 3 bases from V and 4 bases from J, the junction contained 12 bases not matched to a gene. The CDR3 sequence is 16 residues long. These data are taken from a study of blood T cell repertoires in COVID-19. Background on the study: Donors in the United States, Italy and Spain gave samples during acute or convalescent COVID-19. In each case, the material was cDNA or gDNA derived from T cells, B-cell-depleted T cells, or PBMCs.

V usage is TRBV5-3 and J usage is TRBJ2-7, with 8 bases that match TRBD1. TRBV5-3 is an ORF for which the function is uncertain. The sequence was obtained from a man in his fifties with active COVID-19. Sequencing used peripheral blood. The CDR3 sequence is CARSSKGQELFYEQYV. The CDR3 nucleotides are TGTGCCAGAAGCTCCAAGGGACAGGAGTTATTTTACGAGCAGTACGTC.